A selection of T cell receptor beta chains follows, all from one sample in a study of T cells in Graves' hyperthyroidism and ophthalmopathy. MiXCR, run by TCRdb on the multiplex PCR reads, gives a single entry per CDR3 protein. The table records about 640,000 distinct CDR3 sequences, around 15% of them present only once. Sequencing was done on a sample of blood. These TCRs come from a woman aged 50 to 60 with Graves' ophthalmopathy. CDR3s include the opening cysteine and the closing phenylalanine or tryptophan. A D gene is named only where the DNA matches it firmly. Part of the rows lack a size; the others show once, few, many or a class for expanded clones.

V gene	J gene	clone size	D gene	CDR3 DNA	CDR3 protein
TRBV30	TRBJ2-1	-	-	TGTGCCAGTAGTCCCCGGAGCGGGACAAATGAGCAGTTCTTC	CASSPRSGTNEQFF
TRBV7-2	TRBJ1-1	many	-	TGTGCCAGCAGCCGGGGAGAATTGATGAACACTGAAGCTTTCTTT	CASSRGELMNTEAFF
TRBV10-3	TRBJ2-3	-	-	TGTGCCATCAGTGAACCGGGAGAAAGCACAGATACGCAGTATTTT	CAISEPGESTDTQYF
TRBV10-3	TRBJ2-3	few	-	TGTGCCATCAGTGACAGAGCAGATACGCAGTATTTT	CAISDRADTQYF
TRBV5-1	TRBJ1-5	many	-	TGCGCCAGCAGCTTGGATGGGCGGGAGGGCAATCAGCCCCAGCATTTT	CASSLDGREGNQPQHF
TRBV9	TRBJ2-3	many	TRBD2	TGTGCCAGCAGCCCACGGACTAGCGGGAGAAAAGATACGCAGTATTTT	CASSPRTSGRKDTQYF
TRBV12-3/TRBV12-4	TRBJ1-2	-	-	TGTGCCAGCAGTAAGACAATTCTTTTGGGCTACACCTTC	CASSKTILLGYTF
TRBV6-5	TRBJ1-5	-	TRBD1	TGTGCCAGCAGTTACGAGGGGGCGAATCAGCCCCAGCATTTT	CASSYEGANQPQHF
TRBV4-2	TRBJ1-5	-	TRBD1	TGTGCCAGCAGCCAGGCGACAGGGTCCAATCAGCCCCAGCATTTT	CASSQATGSNQPQHF
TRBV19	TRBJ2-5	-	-	TGTGCCAGTAGTATACAACATGTCGTGTTTGGGGAGTACTTC	CASSIQHVVFGEYF
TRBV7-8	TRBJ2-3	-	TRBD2	TGTGCCAGCAGCACCCTAGCGGGACAAACGCAGTATTTT	CASSTLAGQTQYF
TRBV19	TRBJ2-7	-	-	TGTGCCAGTAGTATTACTTTGGACGGGGGCGAGCAGTACTTC	CASSITLDGGEQYF
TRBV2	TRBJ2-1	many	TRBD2	TGTGCCAGCACTAGACTAGCGGCCCAATTAGAGCAGTTCTTC	CASTRLAAQLEQFF
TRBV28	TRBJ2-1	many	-	TGTGCCAGCCGAACTGGCGGGAAGGATGGGTACAATGAGCAGTTCTTC	CASRTGGKDGYNEQFF
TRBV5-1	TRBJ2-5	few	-	TGCGCCAGCAGCTTGGCCAACAGGGCTGGTGTGGAGACCCAGTACTTC	CASSLANRAGVETQYF
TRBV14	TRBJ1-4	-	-	TGTGCCAGCAACAGGGCAACTAATGAAAAACTGTTTTTT	CASNRATNEKLFF
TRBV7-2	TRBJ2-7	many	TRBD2	TGTGCCAGCAGCGGAAGCGGGAGACGCTACGAGCAGTACTTC	CASSGSGRRYEQYF
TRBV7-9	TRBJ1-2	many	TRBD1	TGTGCCAGCAGCCCGTCCGGGACAGGGGGCTATGGCTACACCTTC	CASSPSGTGGYGYTF
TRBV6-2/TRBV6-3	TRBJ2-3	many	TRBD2	TGTGCCAGCAAAGGACTAGCGGGGAACACAGATACGCAGTATTTT	CASKGLAGNTDTQYF
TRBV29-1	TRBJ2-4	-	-	TGCAGCGTTGTGGGGGATAGGGCCAAAAACATTCAGTACTTC	CSVVGDRAKNIQYF
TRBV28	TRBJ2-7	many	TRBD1	TGTGCCAGCAGTTGGACAGGACTCTCCTACGAGCAGTACTTC	CASSWTGLSYEQYF
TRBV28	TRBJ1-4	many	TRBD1	TGTGCCAGCAGACCCGGGACAGGGACGTACAGTGAAAAACTGTTTTTT	CASRPGTGTYSEKLFF
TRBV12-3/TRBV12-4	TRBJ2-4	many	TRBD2	TGTGCCAGCAGTTTAGAAGGACTAGCAGTTCAGTACTTC	CASSLEGLAVQYF
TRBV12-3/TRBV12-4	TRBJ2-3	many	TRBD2	TGTGCCAGCAGTCGAAAATTAGCGGGAAACACAGATACGCAGTATTTT	CASSRKLAGNTDTQYF
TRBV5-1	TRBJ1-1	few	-	TGCGCCAGCAGCTCTAAGGGTAACACTGAAGCTTTCTTT	CASSSKGNTEAFF
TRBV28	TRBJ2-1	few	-	TGTGCCAGCAGATCCGAGGGACGGTACAATGAGCAGTTCTTC	CASRSEGRYNEQFF
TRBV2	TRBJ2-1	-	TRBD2	TGTGCCAGCAGTTGGGTCGGCGGGAGAGTCGATGAGCAGTTCTTC	CASSWVGGRVDEQFF
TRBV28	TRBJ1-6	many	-	TGTGCCAGCAGTAGCAGTAGGCCCCTCCACTTT	CASSSSRPLHF
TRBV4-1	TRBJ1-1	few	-	TGCGCCAGCAGCCAAGGCACATGGGGGGTCACTGAAGCTTTCTTT	CASSQGTWGVTEAFF
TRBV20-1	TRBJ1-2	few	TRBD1	TGCAGTGCTAGAGATAGGTTTTTGGGACAGTTCTATGGCTACACCTTC	CSARDRFLGQFYGYTF
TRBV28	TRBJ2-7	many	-	TGTGCCAGCAGTCTAGGGACGGTGGCCTACGAGCAGTACTTC	CASSLGTVAYEQYF
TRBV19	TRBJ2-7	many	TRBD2	TGTGCCAGTAGTCCCCGGGGACTAGCGGGAGGCCACGAGCAGTACTTC	CASSPRGLAGGHEQYF
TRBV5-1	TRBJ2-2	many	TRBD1	TGCGCCAGCAGCTTAGACGGGACAGGGGGCACCGGGGAGCTGTTTTTT	CASSLDGTGGTGELFF
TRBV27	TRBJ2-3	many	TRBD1	TGTGCCAGCAGTTTACTGGGGACAGACATGAAGAGGACGCAGTATTTT	CASSLLGTDMKRTQYF
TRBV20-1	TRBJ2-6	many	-	TGCAGTGCCTTCGACAGGAGCTCTGGGGCCAACGTCCTGACTTTC	CSAFDRSSGANVLTF
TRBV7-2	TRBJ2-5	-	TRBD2	TGTGCCAGCAGTGGAGCGGGGGGGCGAGAGACCCAGTACTTC	CASSGAGGRETQYF
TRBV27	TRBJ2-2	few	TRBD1	TGTGCCAGCAGCCCCCCCGGACAGGGGTGGGTCACCGGGGAGCTGTTTTTT	CASSPPGQGWVTGELFF
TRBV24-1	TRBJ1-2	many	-	TGTGCCACCAGTGATTTGGACGGGGCTAACTATGGCTACACCTTC	CATSDLDGANYGYTF
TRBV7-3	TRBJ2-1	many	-	TGTGCCAGCAGCCTACTTAGCTCTTACAATGAGCAGTTCTTC	CASSLLSSYNEQFF
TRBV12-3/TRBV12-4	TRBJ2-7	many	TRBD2	TGTGCCAGCAGTGGACTAGCGGTGACTCTAAGCGGGGAGCAGTACTTC	CASSGLAVTLSGEQYF
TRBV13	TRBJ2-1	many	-	TGTGCCAGCAGCGCCGAAGGGGGGCCCTACAATGAGCAGTTCTTC	CASSAEGGPYNEQFF
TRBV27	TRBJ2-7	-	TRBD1	TGTGCCAGCAGTTCGGGGACAGGGGCCCTCTACGAGCAGTACTTC	CASSSGTGALYEQYF
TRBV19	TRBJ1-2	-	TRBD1	TGTGCCAGTAGTATTAGGGGGACAGGGGGACTCTATGGCTACACCTTC	CASSIRGTGGLYGYTF
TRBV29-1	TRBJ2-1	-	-	TGCAGCGTTGGGGGGGAAGAGGGAGGAGGGATCAATGAGCAGTTCTTC	CSVGGEEGGGINEQFF
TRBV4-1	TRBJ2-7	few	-	TGCGCCAGCAGCCAAGTGGCCACGGCCCCAGACGAGCAGTACTTC	CASSQVATAPDEQYF
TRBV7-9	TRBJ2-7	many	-	TGTGCCAGCAGCTTAGTAGCCCTAGAGGGATCCTACGAGCAGTACTTC	CASSLVALEGSYEQYF
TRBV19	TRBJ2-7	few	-	TGTGCCAGTAGTACCACCTCTCACGCCGGGCGCCACGAGCAGTACTTC	CASSTTSHAGRHEQYF
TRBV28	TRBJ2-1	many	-	TGTGCCAGCGTACCGGGAGTAAGGAATGAGCAGTTCTTC	CASVPGVRNEQFF
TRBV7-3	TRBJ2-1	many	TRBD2	TGTGCCAGCAGCTTAGCGGGAGAAAGGAATGAGCAGTTCTTC	CASSLAGERNEQFF
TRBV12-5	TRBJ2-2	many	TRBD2	TGTGCTAGTGGTTTGGTACCCGGGACTAGCGGGAGCCCCACCGGGGAGCTGTTTTTT	CASGLVPGTSGSPTGELFF
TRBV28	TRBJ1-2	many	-	TGTGCCAGCAGACCGATAGGAAGGACAGATGGTGGCTACACCTTC	CASRPIGRTDGGYTF
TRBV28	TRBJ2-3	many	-	TGTGCCAGCAGTTTATCAGTATGGCGGACTAGCACAGATACGCAGTATTTT	CASSLSVWRTSTDTQYF
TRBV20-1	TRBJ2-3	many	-	TGCAGTGCTAGTCCTACCCCAGATACGCAGTATTTT	CSASPTPDTQYF
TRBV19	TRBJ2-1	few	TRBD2	TGTGCCAGTAGTACGACTAGCGGGAGGGTCAATGAGCAGTTCTTC	CASSTTSGRVNEQFF
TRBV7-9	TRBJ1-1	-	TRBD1	TGTGCCAGCAGCGCAGGGGCAGGGGGCGCGTGGGGGAACACTGAAGCTTTCTTT	CASSAGAGGAWGNTEAFF
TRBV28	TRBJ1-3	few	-	TGTGCCAGCAGTTTGGGGGGGCTCGCTGGAAACACCATATATTTT	CASSLGGLAGNTIYF
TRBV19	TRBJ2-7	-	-	TGTGCCAGTAGGGAGGGGTCGGGTGGCTACGAGCAGTACTTC	CASREGSGGYEQYF
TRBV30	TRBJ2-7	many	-	TGTGCCTGGAGTGACGCCTACGAGCAGTACTTC	CAWSDAYEQYF
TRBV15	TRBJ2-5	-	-	TGTGCCACCAGCCTTCCTCCTCTAGCGCACCAAGAGACCCAGTACTTC	CATSLPPLAHQETQYF